This is a list of T cell receptor beta chains from one sample in a study of T cells after yellow fever vaccination. One entry per CDR3 protein results from TCRdb running MiXCR on the 5' RACE reads. The sample has around 320,000 distinct CDR3 sequences; 7.5% to 9.5% are singletons. The sample consisted of CD4+ T cells sorted from PBMCs, taken 5 days after the yellow fever booster vaccination. These receptor sequences come from a man between 18 and 35 years old who received the YFV17D yellow fever vaccine. Both conserved end residues are part of each CDR3. D genes are given only for firm matches. Clone size appears in some rows only: once, few, many, or a class for an expanded clone.

j_gene,abundance,d_gene,v_gene,len,CDR3nt,CDR3aa
TRBJ2-2,many,TRBD2,TRBV20-1,16,TGCAGTGCTAGAGTAGGGACTAGCGGGGAGAGCGGGGAGCTGTTTTTT,CSARVGTSGESGELFF
TRBJ2-1,many,TRBD1,TRBV3-1,15,TGTGCCAGCAGCCATGGGGACAGGGACTACAATGAGCAGTTCTTC,CASSHGDRDYNEQFF
TRBJ2-3,NA,TRBD2,TRBV7-9,14,TGTGCCAGCAGCCGTAGCGGGGGGTCAGATACGCAGTATTTT,CASSRSGGSDTQYF
TRBJ2-3,NA,NA,TRBV15,14,TGTGCCACCAGCAGAGACCGGACGGGCGATACGCAGTATTTT,CATSRDRTGDTQYF
TRBJ1-1,NA,TRBD1,TRBV4-3,15,TGCGCCAGCAGCCTACGGACAGGGTCGAACACTGAAGCTTTCTTT,CASSLRTGSNTEAFF
TRBJ1-2,few,TRBD1,TRBV20-1,14,TGCAGTGCTAGATTGACAGGGGCGAACTATGGCTACACCTTC,CSARLTGANYGYTF
TRBJ2-3,NA,NA,TRBV19,13,TGTGCCAGTAGTATCGAGGGGCCAGATACGCAGTATTTT,CASSIEGPDTQYF
TRBJ2-3,NA,NA,TRBV11-2,12,TGTGCCAGCAACAAGAACCTAGATACGCAGTATTTT,CASNKNLDTQYF
TRBJ2-3,few,NA,TRBV29-1,13,TGCAGCGTTGGTCGGGACAGCACAGATACGCAGTATTTT,CSVGRDSTDTQYF
TRBJ1-4,many,NA,TRBV4-3,13,TGCGCCAGCAGCCGGTCCCGGACACAGACTAAGTTTTTT,CASSRSRTQTKFF
TRBJ2-5,NA,NA,TRBV6-6,13,TGTGCCAGCAGACGGGAGCCGGGGGAGACCCAGTACTTC,CASRREPGETQYF
TRBJ1-5,few,TRBD1,TRBV20-1,14,TGCAGTGCTCGCCAGGGGGCCGGCAATCAGCCCCAGCATTTT,CSARQGAGNQPQHF
TRBJ1-1,NA,NA,TRBV6-6,15,TGTGCCAGCAGTTACTCGACAGGCAGGAACACTGAAGCTTTCTTT,CASSYSTGRNTEAFF
TRBJ2-3,few,NA,TRBV12-5,16,TGTGCTAGTGGTTACCCTAGGACGACTAGCACAGATACGCAGTATTTT,CASGYPRTTSTDTQYF
TRBJ1-5,few,NA,TRBV12-3/TRBV12-4,16,TGTGCCAGCAGTTTAAGCAGGGGATGGGGCAATCAGCCCCAGCATTTT,CASSLSRGWGNQPQHF
TRBJ1-6,few,NA,TRBV5-1,14,TGCGCCAGCAGCCTAAGACAGCCTGATTCACCCCTCCACTTT,CASSLRQPDSPLHF
TRBJ2-5,many,NA,TRBV5-8,13,TGTGCCAGCAGCTTCACGGGAAAGGAGACCCAGTACTTC,CASSFTGKETQYF